Listed here are 9 T cell receptor beta chains from one sample, sequenced in a study of cytomegalovirus exposure and HLA in healthy donors. PCR amplification relied on 60 Vbeta primers (plus 13 Jbeta primers). The assay was immunoSEQ multiplex PCR, and TCRdb's table has in-frame clones only and misses some. The sample records about 82,000 clones, over 70% being singletons. Sequencing was done on a sample of PBMCs. These TCRs come from a man in his 60s in good health and CMV-seronegative.

CDR3 residues: CASSFTGTGELFF. The CDR3 region has the DNA TGCGCCAGCAGCTTCACAGGGACCGGGGAGCTGTTTTTT. The rearrangement joins TRBV5-1 to TRBJ2-2, with TRBD1 as a possible D gene (6 bases). The V and J ends lost 2 bases and 5 bases respectively, with 7 bases between them. Germline V gene data show CDR1 as SGHRS and CDR2 as YFSETQ. This CDR3 contains 13 residues. Full variable domain (remainder filled in from reference TRBV5-1 and TRBJ2-2): KAGVTQTPRYLIKTRGQQVTLSCSPISGHRSVSWYQQTPGQGLQFLFEYFSETQRNKGNFPGRFSGRQFSNSRSEMNVSTLELGDSALYLCASSFTGTGELFFGEGSRLTVL.

This clone has a handful of counts. The chain joins TRBV5-1 to TRBJ1-2, with a possible D match to TRBD1 (6 bases). The germline gives CDR1 SGHRS, CDR2 YFSETQ. V lost 4 bases and J 7 bases, leaving 20 bases between the germline ends. This CDR3 spans 15 amino acids. CDR3 nucleotides: TGCGCCAGCAGCACGGGACAATTGCTCGCCTCTGGCTACACCTTC. Translated: CASSTGQLLASGYTF.

This chain links TRBV11-2 with TRBJ2-2; 8 bases match TRBD1. CDR3 size: 15 residues. Per germline, CDR1 SGHAT and CDR2 FQNNGV. With V trimmed by 9 bases and J by 3 bases, 9 bases remained unmatched. This CDR3 is CASCGQGLYTGELFF. CDR3 in DNA: TGTGCCAGTTGTGGACAGGGACTTTACACCGGGGAGCTGTTTTTT. The full variable domain, with the rest looked up from reference TRBV11-2 and TRBJ2-2, is EAGVAQSPRYKIIEKRQSVAFWCNPISGHATLYWYQQILGQGPKLLIQFQNNGVVDDSQLPKDRFSAERLKGVDSTLKIQPAKLEDSAVYLCASCGQGLYTGELFFGEGSRLTVL.

The J gene is TRBJ2-3, the V gene TRBV30, with D maybe TRBD2 (6 bases). The V and J ends lost 4 bases and 3 bases respectively, with 20 bases between them. Germline CDR1 GTSNPN, CDR2 SVGIG (reference sequence). CDR3 length: 16 amino acids. CDR3 DNA: TGTGCCTGGAATGGATTGGGGCCAGGAGGGACAGATACGCAGTATTTT. Translation: CAWNGLGPGGTDTQYF.

V usage is TRBV29-1 and J usage is TRBJ1-1; a possible D gene is TRBD1 (5 bases). Germline V gives CDR1 SQVTM, CDR2 ANQGSEA. The CDR3 is 14 amino acids. V lost 2 bases and J lost 1, with 11 bases in between. The CDR3 protein is CSVERGWGNTEAFF. For the CDR3, the DNA is TGCAGCGTTGAACGGGGGTGGGGGAACACTGAAGCTTTCTTT.

The rearrangement links TRBV28 to TRBJ2-7; 10 bases agree with TRBD1. The CDR3 runs to 14 residues. Unmatched junction bases numbered 8, after V lost 8 bases and J lost 4 bases. Germline values: CDR1 MDHEN, CDR2 SYDVKM. The CDR3 nucleotides read TGTGCCAGCCTCCTGGGACAGGGGAGTTACGAGCAGTACTTC. It yields the protein CASLLGQGSYEQYF.

V is TRBV5-1 and J is TRBJ1-2; D possibly corresponds to TRBD1 (5 bases). The germline V gene has CDR1 SGHRS and CDR2 YFSETQ. The CDR3 totals 14 residues. The V end lost 4 bases, the J end lost 6 bases, and 16 bases lay between the germline ends. The CDR3, as DNA: TGCGCCAGCAGCACGTCGGGGGGAAGTGATGGCTACACCTTC. It is translated as CASSTSGGSDGYTF. The full variable domain, with the rest looked up from reference TRBV5-1 and TRBJ1-2, is KAGVTQTPRYLIKTRGQQVTLSCSPISGHRSVSWYQQTPGQGLQFLFEYFSETQRNKGNFPGRFSGRQFSNSRSEMNVSTLELGDSALYLCASSTSGGSDGYTFGSGTRLTVV.

Written as DNA, the CDR3 is TGTGCCAGCTCACCACCGGTCTCGGGAGAAACAGATACGCAGTATTTT. Amino acid sequence: CASSPPVSGETDTQYF. The chain links TRBV18 to TRBJ2-3; TRBD2 might be the D (6 bases). The CDR3 runs to 16 residues. Germline V gives CDR1 KGHSH, CDR2 LQKENI. The ends were cut back, 0 bases at V and 3 bases at J, with 13 bases in the middle.

V gene TRBV7-9 combines with J gene TRBJ2-7; 7 bases are shared with TRBD1. The junction had 3 bases not matched to a gene; V was cut back by 5 bases and J by 5 bases. Germline loops: CDR1 SEHNR, CDR2 FQNEAQ (reference sequence). The CDR3 is made up of 12 amino acids. CDR3 bases: TGTGCCAGCAGCAGACAGGGAAACGAGCAGTACTTC. This sequence encodes CASSRQGNEQYF.